The 29 T cell receptor beta chains below all came from one sample that was sequenced in a study of cytomegalovirus exposure and HLA in healthy donors. PCR was performed using 60 Vbeta and 13 Jbeta primers. The protocol was immunoSEQ multiplex PCR, while the TCRdb copy is restricted to in-frame clones and leaves out a portion. Of 100,000 to 150,000 clones listed, 17% are singletons. Sequencing input: PBMCs. These receptors came from a female donor in good health and CMV-seropositive.

The chain recombines TRBV7-8 with TRBJ1-5; 9 bases fit TRBD1. J gave up 1 base and V 5 bases, and 6 bases lay outside the gene matches. The CDR3 extends over 16 amino acids. The germline CDR1 and CDR2 sequences are SGHVS and FQNEAQ. For the CDR3, the DNA is TGTGCCAGCAGCGCCCACAGGGGGCCGAGCAATCAGCCCCAGCATTTT. Translation gives CASSAHRGPSNQPQHF. Together with reference TRBV7-8 and TRBJ1-5, the CDR3 gives the full variable domain: GAGVSQSPRYKVAKRGQDVALRCDPISGHVSLFWYQQALGQGPEFLTYFQNEAQLDKSGLPSDRFFAERPEGSVSTLKIQRTQQEDSAVYLCASSAHRGPSNQPQHFGDGTRLSIL.

The chain couples TRBV5-6 to TRBJ1-2; 7 nucleotides agree with TRBD1. The CDR3 has 16 residues. The V and J ends lost 3 bases and 7 bases, in that order; junction bases with no gene match: 15. CDR1 and CDR2 (germline): SGHDT, YYEEEE. The CDR3 loop reads CASSSGYEGGAGGYTF. As DNA, the CDR3 is TGTGCCAGCAGCTCGGGCTATGAAGGGGGCGCGGGTGGCTACACCTTC. Combining the CDR3 with reference TRBV5-6 and TRBJ1-2 gives the whole variable domain DAGVTQSPTHLIKTRGQQVTLRCSPKSGHDTVSWYQQALGQGPQFIFQYYEEEERQRGNFPDRFSGHQFPNYSSELNVNALLLGDSALYLCASSSGYEGGAGGYTFGSGTRLTVV.

This chain joins TRBV30 and TRBJ2-1; weak D call: TRBD1 (6 bases). Trimming stripped 5 bases from V and 6 bases from J, with 17 bases between. Germline values: CDR1 GTSNPN, CDR2 SVGIG (reference sequence). There are 14 residues in the CDR3. CDR3 in amino acids: CAWEHGQTGNEQFF. The CDR3 region has the DNA TGTGCCTGGGAACACGGACAGACCGGCAATGAGCAGTTCTTC.

The rearrangement joins TRBV10-3 to TRBJ1-1; a possible D gene is TRBD1 (6 bases). CDR1 and CDR2 (germline): ENHRY, SYGVKD. The ends were cut back, 2 bases at V and 4 bases at J, with 14 bases in the middle. This CDR3 spans 15 amino acids. CDR3 loop: CAISEGGALSTEAFF. The CDR3 DNA reads as TGTGCCATCAGTGAGGGGGGGGCTTTGAGCACTGAAGCTTTCTTT.

The chain recombines TRBV7-6 with TRBJ1-6, with TRBD1 matching 9 bases. The CDR3 has 15 residues. Germline CDR1 and CDR2: SGHVS and FNYEAQ. The V and J ends lost 5 bases and 7 bases, in that order; junction bases with no gene match: 6. The CDR3 DNA follows: TGTGCCAGCAGCGGAGGGACAGGGTGGAATTCACCCCTCCACTTT. This codes for CASSGGTGWNSPLHF.

In its sample, this clone was seen a few times. The chain joins TRBV5-6 to TRBJ1-1; 7 nucleotides agree with TRBD1. Germline lookup yields CDR1 SGHDT and CDR2 YYEEEE. This CDR3 has 14 residues. Trimming removed 9 bases from V and 3 bases from J; junction bases left unmatched: 11. CDR3 DNA: TGTGCCACCAACTTACTCGACAGGGACACTGAAGCTTTCTTT. Translation gives CATNLLDRDTEAFF.

V gene TRBV6-5 combines with J gene TRBJ2-7; 9 nucleotides agree with TRBD1. The CDR3 has 14 residues. V shed 5 bases, J shed 4 bases, and the junction held 6 bases outside the gene matches. Germline V lookup: CDR1 MNHEY, CDR2 SVGAGI. The CDR3 DNA follows: TGTGCCAGCAGTCAAGGACAGGGGTGGTACGAGCAGTACTTC. Translation gives CASSQGQGWYEQYF.

The rearrangement links TRBV2 to TRBJ2-5; 10 nucleotides agree with TRBD2. The CDR3 is made up of 15 amino acids. CDR1 is SNHLY and CDR2 is FYNNEI in the germline V gene. The V gene end was trimmed by 4 bases and the J gene end by 2 bases; junction bases not matched to a gene: 4. The CDR3 region has the DNA TGTGCCAGCAGTGGAGCGGGGGGGGTTCAAGAGACCCAGTACTTC. Translating it yields CASSGAGGVQETQYF.

This clone was seen only a few times. The chain carries TRBV7-6 and TRBJ2-7; D is uncertain. V was clipped by 1 base and J by 0 bases, with 7 bases between them. This CDR3 is built from 14 residues. The germline CDR1 and CDR2 sequences are SGHVS and FNYEAQ. The CDR3 region has the DNA TGTGCCAGCAGCTTAGTCCCCAGCTCCTACGAGCAGTACTTC. Translated: CASSLVPSSYEQYF.

The V gene is TRBV21-1, the J gene TRBJ2-5; TRBD1 was called by the table and not checked on the DNA. TRBV21-1 is deemed a pseudogene. The CDR3 runs 17 residues. The CDR3 region has the DNA TGTGCCAGCAGCAAATTGGGGGGGGACAGGGGGGAAGAGACCCAGTACTTC. Amino acid sequence: CASSKLGGDRGEETQYF.

A few counts support this clone. The CDR3 coding sequence is TGTGCCAGCAGTTTACTGGCGGGATTCCCCTACGAGCAGTACTTC. The encoded protein is CASSLLAGFPYEQYF. V is TRBV27 and J is TRBJ2-7, with D perhaps matching TRBD2 (6 bases). Germline lookup yields CDR1 MNHEY and CDR2 SMNVEV (reference sequence). The CDR3 has 15 amino acids. Trimming cost V 2 bases and J 2 bases, with 13 bases left between them.

This chain connects TRBV19 to TRBJ1-1; D might be TRBD1 (5 bases). The CDR3 runs 17 residues. V lost 0 bases and J 3 bases, leaving 17 bases between the germline ends. CDR1 is LNHDA and CDR2 is SQIVND in the germline V gene (reference sequence). CDR3 bases: TGTGCCAGTAGTATAGATCTCGAATTAGGGGCGGACACTGAAGCTTTCTTT. Its translation is CASSIDLELGADTEAFF.

This chain connects TRBV9 to TRBJ2-7; 9 bases are shared with TRBD1. The germline V gene has CDR1 SGDLS and CDR2 YYNGEE. The V gene end was trimmed by 0 bases and the J gene end by 2 bases; junction bases not matched to a gene: 6. The CDR3 is 16 amino acids. CDR3 sequence (DNA): TGTGCCAGCAGCGTAGCCCTTACAGGGGGCCCCTACGAGCAGTACTTC. Protein: CASSVALTGGPYEQYF.

This clone has a handful of counts. The chain combines TRBV11-2 with TRBJ1-6; D possibly corresponds to TRBD1 (5 bases). With 0 bases removed from V and 3 bases from J, the gap between germline ends came to 18 bases. The germline V gene has CDR1 SGHAT and CDR2 FQNNGV. The CDR3 spans 19 residues. The CDR3 nucleotides are TGTGCCAGCAGCTTAGACTCCCCCCGCAGGGTCGGCTATAATTCACCCCTCCACTTT. Protein sequence: CASSLDSPRRVGYNSPLHF.

Only a few counts were recorded for this clone. V usage is TRBV27 and J usage is TRBJ1-2, with 8 bases lining up with TRBD1. Trimming cost V 2 bases and J 1 base; bases outside gene matches: 9. Germline V gene sequence: CDR1 MNHEY, CDR2 SMNVEV (reference sequence). The CDR3 spans 17 residues. This CDR3 is CASSLRAAGGINYGYTF. The CDR3 DNA reads TGTGCCAGCAGTTTAAGGGCGGCAGGGGGCATTAACTATGGCTACACCTTC.

The chain recombines TRBV19 with TRBJ1-5; D ambiguous. The V gene's germline CDR1 is LNHDA and CDR2 SQIVND (reference sequence). V lost 2 bases and J 1 base, leaving 15 bases between the germline ends. The CDR3 runs 17 residues. The CDR3 nucleotides are TGTGCCAGTAGTATATTGGGAGTCCGACTAAGCAATCAGCCCCAGCATTTT. Its translation: CASSILGVRLSNQPQHF.

This chain links TRBV30 with TRBJ1-6; D may be TRBD1 (6 bases). Germline CDR1 GTSNPN, CDR2 SVGIG (reference sequence). Trimming shortened V by 5 bases and J by 6 bases, and 17 bases separated the two germline ends. This CDR3 has 15 amino acids. The CDR3 sequence is CAWVVRGWANSPLHF. The CDR3 nucleotides read TGTGCCTGGGTCGTCAGGGGCTGGGCTAATTCACCCCTCCACTTT. Together with reference TRBV30 and TRBJ1-6, the CDR3 gives the full variable domain: SQTIHQWPATLVQPVGSPLSLECTVEGTSNPNLYWYRQAAGRGLQLLFYSVGIGQISSEVPQNLSASRPQDRQFILSSKKLLLSDSGFYLCAWVVRGWANSPLHFGNGTRLTVT.

Concerning this clone: The same CDR3 is also encoded by other DNA sequences in this sample. The rearrangement uses TRBV5-1 and TRBJ2-3, with TRBD1 matching 7 bases. This CDR3 contains 14 residues. CDR1 SGHRS and CDR2 YFSETQ come from the germline V gene. V shed 5 bases, J shed 2 bases, and the junction held 5 bases outside the gene matches. In DNA form, the CDR3 reads TGCGCCAGCAGTCAAGACAGGGCCACAGATACGCAGTATTTT. Translating gives CASSQDRATDTQYF.

This clone was seen only a few times. The rearrangement links TRBV27 to TRBJ1-2; 9 nucleotides align to TRBD1. Germline assignment: CDR1 MNHEY and CDR2 SMNVEV (reference sequence). The V gene end was trimmed by 0 bases and the J gene end by 7 bases; junction bases not matched to a gene: 18. The CDR3 totals 19 residues. CDR3 nucleotide sequence: TGTGCCAGCAGTTTATCCGGTCCGGGACAGGGACGAGGTCTTAGTGGCTACACCTTC. Translating it yields CASSLSGPGQGRGLSGYTF.

The rearrangement uses TRBV10-3 and TRBJ2-1; TRBD1 agrees at 9 bases. Germline CDR1 is ENHRY and CDR2 is SYGVKD. Trimming took 9 bases from V and 4 from J; bases not matched to a gene: 10. The CDR3 consists of 15 residues. This chain's CDR3 is CAINRGQGKYNEQFF. For the CDR3, the DNA is TGTGCCATAAATAGGGGACAGGGAAAGTACAATGAGCAGTTCTTC.

This chain joins TRBV7-9 and TRBJ1-2; D is possibly TRBD1 (5 bases). V was trimmed by 2 bases and J by 4 bases, leaving 14 bases between them. The CDR3 extends over 15 amino acids. Germline-derived CDR1 and CDR2 are SEHNR and FQNEAQ (reference sequence). CDR3 loop: CASSLMGLVIYGYTF. The CDR3, as DNA: TGTGCCAGCAGCTTAATGGGACTCGTAATCTATGGCTACACCTTC. Looking up the rest from reference TRBV7-9 and TRBJ1-2 gives the full variable domain: DTGVSQNPRHKITKRGQNVTFRCDPISEHNRLYWYRQTLGQGPEFLTYFQNEAQLEKSRLLSDRFSAERPKGSFSTLEIQRTEQGDSAMYLCASSLMGLVIYGYTFGSGTRLTVV.

The CDR3 loop reads CASRGQAGYEQYF. CDR3 coding DNA: TGTGCCAGCAGGGGACAGGCCGGCTACGAGCAGTACTTC. The gene calls are TRBV2 and TRBJ2-7; TRBD1 matches 8 bases. V shed 6 bases, J shed 3 bases, and the junction held 4 bases outside the gene matches. The CDR3 totals 13 residues. Germline CDR1 SNHLY, CDR2 FYNNEI.

This sequence joins TRBV9 and TRBJ2-2; weak D call: TRBD2 (6 bases). Trimming cost V 0 bases and J 6 bases, with 6 bases left between them. CDR3 length equals 13 residues. Looked up from germline, CDR1 is SGDLS and CDR2 is YYNGEE. In DNA form, the CDR3 reads TGTGCCAGCAGCGTAGGGGGGGCCGGGGAGCTGTTTTTT. As protein: CASSVGGAGELFF. The whole variable domain, filled in from reference TRBV9 and TRBJ2-2, reads DSGVTQTPKHLITATGQRVTLRCSPRSGDLSVYWYQQSLDQGLQFLIQYYNGEERAKGNILERFSAQQFPDLHSELNLSSLELGDSALYFCASSVGGAGELFFGEGSRLTVL.

This chain connects TRBV27 to TRBJ2-7; the match to TRBD2 covers 10 bases. CDR3 length: 14 amino acids. CDR1 MNHEY and CDR2 SMNVEV come from the germline V gene (reference sequence). J gave up 12 bases and V 5 bases, and 13 bases lay outside the gene matches. CDR3 amino acids: CASSPTRLAGDRYF. CDR3 DNA: TGTGCCAGCAGTCCTACGCGGCTAGCGGGAGACCGGTACTTC.

This clone showed up just a few times. The CDR3 DNA reads TGTGCCAGCAGCTTAACGTCAGGGGGCGAAGTTGGCTACACCTTC. This sequence encodes CASSLTSGGEVGYTF. The chain carries TRBV7-2 and TRBJ1-2, with 8 bases aligning to TRBD1. This CDR3 is 15 amino acids long. Germline V gene lookup returns CDR1 SGHTA and CDR2 FQGNSA. The V and J ends lost 2 bases and 7 bases, in that order; junction bases with no gene match: 9.

This chain uses TRBV19 with TRBJ1-2; TRBD1 aligns across 8 bases. Germline V lookup: CDR1 LNHDA, CDR2 SQIVND (reference sequence). J was trimmed by 5 bases and V by 4 bases; bases with no gene match: 6. This CDR3 is 14 amino acids long. This CDR3 is CASSTGTGLYGYTF. The CDR3 nucleotides read TGTGCCAGTAGTACCGGGACAGGCTTATATGGCTACACCTTC.

This clone was detected only a few times. This sequence joins TRBV29-1 and TRBJ1-2, with D possibly TRBD1 on 5 matching bases. The germline gives CDR1 SQVTM, CDR2 ANQGSEA. With 4 bases removed from V and 8 bases from J, the gap between germline ends came to 17 bases. CDR3 length: 13 residues. CDR3 protein: CSVGRQGGVGYTF. The CDR3 DNA follows: TGCAGCGTTGGTCGCCAGGGCGGGGTAGGCTACACCTTC.

The rearrangement joins TRBV27 to TRBJ2-4, with D possibly matching TRBD2 (6 bases). The germline V and J ends were trimmed by 2 bases and 5 bases, with 13 bases remaining between them. This CDR3 is 15 amino acids long. Germline assignment: CDR1 MNHEY and CDR2 SMNVEV (reference sequence). In DNA form, the CDR3 reads TGTGCCAGCAGTTTAAATCTCGGGGGTCAAAACATTCAGTACTTC. Protein: CASSLNLGGQNIQYF.

The chain combines TRBV2 with TRBJ2-7; D is undetermined. The CDR3 contains 13 residues. CDR1 SNHLY and CDR2 FYNNEI come from the germline V gene. Deletions cut 4 bases from V and 3 bases from J, with 10 bases between. The CDR3 sequence is CASSVSEIYEQYF. In DNA, the CDR3 is TGTGCCAGCAGTGTGTCAGAAATCTACGAGCAGTACTTC. The variable domain in full, with the rest retrieved from reference TRBV2 and TRBJ2-7, is EPEVTQTPSHQVTQMGQEVILRCVPISNHLYFYWYRQILGQKVEFLVSFYNNEISEKSEIFDDQFSVERPDGSNFTLKIRSTKLEDSAMYFCASSVSEIYEQYFGPGTRLTVT.